These T cell receptor beta chains were read from a single sample in a study of T cells of healthy individuals. Via MiXCR, TCRdb re-called the 5' RACE reads, giving one row per CDR3 protein. The sample holds 40,000 to 65,000 distinct CDR3 sequences, about 14% seen once. These receptors were taken from a human donor in good health. The CDR3 runs from the conserved cysteine through the conserved F or W. Each record gives: J gene, V gene, clone size, D gene, CDR3 DNA, CDR3 protein. The D gene is left open where the match is weak. Size values are once, few and many counts, or a class for expanded clones, and some rows have none.

TRBJ2-3,TRBV2,-,TRBD2,TGTGCCAGCAGTGTCCTGCGGGTATCTAGCGGGACTAGCACAGATACGCAGTATTTT,CASSVLRVSSGTSTDTQYF
TRBJ2-7,TRBV10-3,-,TRBD2,TGTGCCATCAGGGAAGGGACTAGCGGGAGGACTTATCTGTACTTC,CAIREGTSGRTYLYF
TRBJ2-1,TRBV20-1,few,TRBD2,TGCAGTGCTGGGGGTAGCGGGAGGGATCGGGTATACAATGAGCAGTTCTTC,CSAGGSGRDRVYNEQFF
TRBJ2-7,TRBV4-1,few,TRBD2,TGCGCCAGCAGTCGCGATAGCGGGGGCCTCTCCTACGAGCAGTACTTC,CASSRDSGGLSYEQYF
TRBJ1-1,TRBV7-2,-,-,TGTGCCAGCAGCTTAGTGAGGGGCTTGAACACTGAAGCTTTCTTT,CASSLVRGLNTEAFF
TRBJ1-3,TRBV12-3/TRBV12-4,many,-,TGTGCCAGCAGTCGTGGACAGGGAAACACCATATATTTT,CASSRGQGNTIYF
TRBJ1-5,TRBV4-3,many,-,TGCGCCAGCAGCCAAGTAACGGGTCAGCCCCAGCATTTT,CASSQVTGQPQHF
TRBJ1-1,TRBV20-1,few,-,TGCAGTGCTTCTTGGGGGGGACGGAACACTGAAGCTTTCTTT,CSASWGGRNTEAFF
TRBJ2-7,TRBV5-6,-,TRBD1,TGTGCCAGCAGCCGCCTGGAGGGACAGGTGACTAGTAAGGGCGAGCAGTACTTC,CASSRLEGQVTSKGEQYF
TRBJ2-4,TRBV2,-,TRBD1,TGTGCCAGCGGACCGACAGGGGAAAACATTCAGTACTTC,CASGPTGENIQYF
TRBJ1-2,TRBV3-1,many,TRBD1,TGTGCCAGCAGCCAGGGACAGCTGTTAAAGCCTGGGGGCTACACCTTC,CASSQGQLLKPGGYTF
TRBJ1-5,TRBV27,few,-,TGTGCCAGCAGTCCTCGGACGGGGGCCTATAGCAATCAGCCCCAGCATTTT,CASSPRTGAYSNQPQHF
TRBJ2-7,TRBV11-2,few,TRBD1,TGTGCCAGCAGCTTAGATGGATCGACAGGGCACGAGCAGTACTTC,CASSLDGSTGHEQYF
TRBJ1-5,TRBV10-2,many,-,TGCGCCAGCAGTGATAACCCGACGGGGAACAATCAGCCCCAGCATTTT,CASSDNPTGNNQPQHF
TRBJ1-2,TRBV5-1,-,TRBD1,TGCGCCAGCAGCGTGACAGGGCCACCTGCTAACTATGGCTACACCTTC,CASSVTGPPANYGYTF
TRBJ1-1,TRBV19,few,-,TGTGCCAGTAGTGCACAGACGAACACTGAAGCTTTCTTT,CASSAQTNTEAFF
TRBJ1-5,TRBV6-1,few,TRBD1,TGTGCCAGCAGCGAGGAACAGGGGTACCCCCATCAGCCCCAGCATTTT,CASSEEQGYPHQPQHF
TRBJ2-3,TRBV20-1,-,TRBD2,TGCAGTGCCCCTACTAGCGGGGGGGCAGATACGCAGTATTTT,CSAPTSGGADTQYF
TRBJ2-1,TRBV10-2,-,-,TGCGCCTGCAGTGGGGGCAATGAGCAGTTCTTC,CACSGGNEQFF
TRBJ2-3,TRBV9,many,-,TGTGCCAGCAGCGTAGGAGTGGGCACTAGCACAGATACGCAGTATTTT,CASSVGVGTSTDTQYF
TRBJ2-7,TRBV5-1,few,TRBD2,TGCGCCAGCAGCTTGGTTCTAGCGGGAGAGTACGAGCAGTACTTC,CASSLVLAGEYEQYF
TRBJ1-1,TRBV6-2/TRBV6-3,-,-,TGTGCCAGCAGTTCCAGGGGAACTGAAGCTTTCTTT,CASSSRGTEAFF
TRBJ2-3,TRBV4-1,many,-,TGCGCCAGCAGCCAAGAGGGACTCAATTCAGATACGCAGTATTTT,CASSQEGLNSDTQYF
TRBJ1-2,TRBV7-2,-,-,TGTGCCAGCAGGACGACGGAGGATGGCTACACCTTC,CASRTTEDGYTF
TRBJ2-3,TRBV4-1,many,TRBD2,TGCGCCAGCAGCCAAGCTAGCGGGTTAGGCACAGATACGCAGTATTTT,CASSQASGLGTDTQYF
TRBJ2-1,TRBV4-3,few,TRBD2,TGCGCCAGCAGCCAAGTCCCACTAGCGGGGGGCAATGAGCAGTTCTTC,CASSQVPLAGGNEQFF
TRBJ2-1,TRBV7-6,many,-,TGTGCCAGCAGCTTCCAGGGGCGTGAGCAGTTCTTC,CASSFQGREQFF
TRBJ2-4,TRBV5-6,few,-,TGTGCCAGCAGCTTTATGGGGGCGAAGGAGGTCAAAAACATTCAGTACTTC,CASSFMGAKEVKNIQYF
TRBJ2-5,TRBV30,many,TRBD2,TGTGCGTGGACGGCTAGCGGGGAACTGGGAGAGACCCAGTACTTC,CAWTASGELGETQYF
TRBJ1-1,TRBV19,-,TRBD1,TGTGCCAGTACCGGGACAGGGGGCGAAAAGAACACTGAAGCTTTCTTT,CASTGTGGEKNTEAFF
TRBJ2-5,TRBV12-3/TRBV12-4,many,TRBD1,TGTGCCAGCAGTCTCGCCGGGACAGCCGACCAAGAGACCCAGTACTTC,CASSLAGTADQETQYF
TRBJ2-2,TRBV29-1,many,-,TGCAGCGCCGACACACCGAACACCGGGGAGCTGTTTTTT,CSADTPNTGELFF
TRBJ2-6,TRBV14,-,-,TGTGCCAGCAGCCAAGTCAGGCATGGAATATCTGGGGCCAACGTCCTGACTTTC,CASSQVRHGISGANVLTF
TRBJ1-1,TRBV7-2,-,-,TGTGCCAGCAGCTTAACGGGTTTAAACACTGAAGCTTTCTTT,CASSLTGLNTEAFF
TRBJ2-7,TRBV5-5,-,TRBD2,TGTGCCAGCAGCTTTGGCCCCCGGGAGGAGTCCGAGCAGTACTTC,CASSFGPREESEQYF
TRBJ1-1,TRBV11-2,many,-,TGTGCCAGCAGCGTCGGGGGACGTGGCACTGAAGCTTTCTTT,CASSVGGRGTEAFF
TRBJ1-1,TRBV6-5,many,-,TGTGCCAGCAGTCAATGGAGCCAGGGATACTCTGAAGCTTTCTTT,CASSQWSQGYSEAFF
TRBJ1-4,TRBV7-2,many,TRBD1,TGTGCCAGCAGCTTAAGGCCGAGGGGGCCTAATGAAAAACTGTTTTTT,CASSLRPRGPNEKLFF
TRBJ2-7,TRBV20-1,-,-,TGCAGTGCAAAAACCCGGGACACTAGTTACGAGCAGTACTTC,CSAKTRDTSYEQYF
TRBJ2-1,TRBV29-1,-,TRBD2,TGCAGCGTTCGCGGGGGGGCCATCGATGAGCAGTTCTTC,CSVRGGAIDEQFF
TRBJ2-3,TRBV6-1,-,TRBD2,TGTGCCAGCAGCCTCGCCCCACTAGCGGGCGGGAGCACAGATACGCAGTATTTT,CASSLAPLAGGSTDTQYF
TRBJ2-5,TRBV20-1,few,TRBD2,TGCAGTGTCGGACTAGCGGGAGAGGGAGAGACCCAGTACTTC,CSVGLAGEGETQYF
TRBJ1-3,TRBV6-6,many,-,TGTGCCAGCAGTTACTCTGCGAGGGGCCACTCTGGAAACACCATATATTTT,CASSYSARGHSGNTIYF
TRBJ2-5,TRBV2,few,-,TGTGCCAGCAGTGAATCTAACACGAAAGAGACCCAGTACTTC,CASSESNTKETQYF
TRBJ2-7,TRBV19,many,TRBD1,TGTGCCAGTAATACCCCGGGACAGATCCCCGGGCAGTACTTC,CASNTPGQIPGQYF
TRBJ2-1,TRBV6-2/TRBV6-3,-,TRBD1,TGTGCCAGCAGTCGAGGGACAGCCCCCTATGGCAATGAGCAGTTCTTC,CASSRGTAPYGNEQFF
TRBJ1-5,TRBV7-2,few,TRBD1,TGTGCCAGCAGCCCAACAGGGGATAGCAATCAGCCCCAGCATTTT,CASSPTGDSNQPQHF
TRBJ1-1,TRBV7-9,few,-,TGTGCCAGCAGCTTCGGGACTCTGAACACTGAAGCTTTCTTT,CASSFGTLNTEAFF
TRBJ2-5,TRBV6-5,-,TRBD1,TGTGCCAGCAGTTATTCGCAGTGGACAGGGGCAGAGACCCAGTACTTC,CASSYSQWTGAETQYF
TRBJ1-2,TRBV4-3,-,-,TGCGCCAGCAGCCAAGATAGTAGGGGAGATGGCTACACCTTC,CASSQDSRGDGYTF
TRBJ2-6,TRBV7-9,-,-,TGTGCCAGCAGCTTAACTAGCCTTGCTGGGGCCAACGTCCTGACTTTC,CASSLTSLAGANVLTF
TRBJ2-1,TRBV7-9,-,TRBD2,TGTGCCAGCATGGGAGGCGGGAGGGCCCGGAATGAGCAGTTCTTC,CASMGGGRARNEQFF
TRBJ2-3,TRBV5-1,-,TRBD2,TGCGCCAGCAGCTTTTCCCTAGCGGGGATCACAGATACGCAGTATTTT,CASSFSLAGITDTQYF
TRBJ2-3,TRBV5-6,-,TRBD2,TGTGCCAGCAGCCACCAGCGGGGTAGCGGGAGGCGTGCAGATACGCAGTATTTT,CASSHQRGSGRRADTQYF
TRBJ2-3,TRBV4-1,many,-,TGCGCCAGCAGCCAACTAGACCTTTTTAGCACAGATACGCAGTATTTT,CASSQLDLFSTDTQYF